This TCR beta chain derives from a study of blood T cells in healthy people across ages. V was clipped by 6 bases and J by 4 bases, with 15 bases between them. Germline V gene data show CDR1 as SGHAT and CDR2 as FQDESV (reference sequence). The CDR3 runs to 15 residues. Points from the study as a whole: Fewer expanded clones and more diversity marked long-lived versus aged donors.

With regard to this clonotype: No antigen is known for it.

Alongside a J-beta primer mix, a sample-barcoded 5' primer served in a second PCR lasting roughly 6 to 12 cycles. TCRdb analysed the 5' RACE reads with MiXCR anew, one entry per CDR3 protein. Among 1,800,000 or so distinct CDR3 sequences listed, 30% to 40% were seen once. The chain links TRBV11-1 to TRBJ1-4; a weak D match, TRBD1 (6 bases). The sequencing sample was made of blood. This sequence originates from a human donor in good health. The CDR3, as DNA: TGTGCCAGCAGTTATCGGGGACACTATAATGAAAAACTGTTTTTT. Translated: CASSYRGHYNEKLFF. Supplemented by reference TRBV11-1 and TRBJ1-4, the full variable domain reads EAEVAQSPRYKITEKSQAVAFWCDPISGHATLYWYRQILGQGPELLVQFQDESVVDDSQLPKDRFSAERLKGVDSTLKIQPAELGDSAMYLCASSYRGHYNEKLFFGSGTQLSVL.